These T cell receptor beta chains were read from a single sample in a study of cytomegalovirus exposure and HLA in healthy donors. Only in-frame clones appear in the TCRdb table, and some are missing; sequencing was by immunoSEQ multiplex PCR. Of roughly 120,000 clones in the sample, around 75% were seen once. The sequencing input was PBMCs. All receptors come from a woman aged 25 to 39 in good health and CMV-seronegative. CDR3s include the opening cysteine and the closing phenylalanine or tryptophan. The order of the fields is V gene, clone size, J gene, D gene, CDR3 protein, CDR3 DNA. A D gene is named only where the DNA matches it firmly. A row's size may be missing; if present it is once, few, many or a size class.

v_call: TRBV18
clone_size: NA
j_call: TRBJ1-1
d_call: NA
cdr3_aa: CASSYGQKNTEAFF
cdr3_nt: TGTGCCAGCTCATACGGACAGAAGAACACTGAAGCTTTCTTT

v_call: TRBV6-5
clone_size: NA
j_call: TRBJ1-6
d_call: TRBD1
cdr3_aa: CASRSGTGVDSPLHF
cdr3_nt: TGTGCCAGCAGGTCCGGGACAGGGGTAGATTCACCCCTCCACTTT

v_call: TRBV18
clone_size: NA
j_call: TRBJ2-6
d_call: NA
cdr3_aa: CASSLYGGSGANVLTF
cdr3_nt: TGTGCCAGCTCACTTTACGGGGGCTCTGGGGCCAACGTCCTGACTTTC

v_call: TRBV30
clone_size: NA
j_call: TRBJ1-6
d_call: TRBD1
cdr3_aa: CAWSRDRVPTGGSPLHF
cdr3_nt: TGTGCCTGGAGTCGGGACAGGGTCCCGACTGGGGGTTCACCCCTCCACTTT

v_call: TRBV6-5
clone_size: NA
j_call: TRBJ1-1
d_call: NA
cdr3_aa: CASSYLGVPEAFF
cdr3_nt: TGTGCCAGCAGTTACCTCGGGGTCCCTGAAGCTTTCTTT

v_call: TRBV18
clone_size: NA
j_call: TRBJ1-1
d_call: TRBD1
cdr3_aa: CASSRQGSMNTEAFF
cdr3_nt: TGTGCCAGCTCAAGACAGGGCTCAATGAACACTGAAGCTTTCTTT

v_call: TRBV18
clone_size: NA
j_call: TRBJ1-4
d_call: TRBD1
cdr3_aa: CASSQQVRGREKLFF
cdr3_nt: TGTGCCAGCTCCCAACAGGTCAGGGGGAGAGAAAAACTGTTTTTT

v_call: TRBV4-1
clone_size: NA
j_call: TRBJ2-1
d_call: TRBD2
cdr3_aa: CASSARTSGRDDNEQFF
cdr3_nt: TGCGCCAGCAGCGCCCGGACTAGCGGGAGGGATGACAATGAGCAGTTCTTC

v_call: TRBV29-1
clone_size: few
j_call: TRBJ2-2
d_call: NA
cdr3_aa: CSVETENTGELFF
cdr3_nt: TGCAGCGTTGAGACAGAGAACACCGGGGAGCTGTTTTTT

v_call: TRBV19
clone_size: NA
j_call: TRBJ1-1
d_call: NA
cdr3_aa: CASSIVPGTSLMNTEAFF
cdr3_nt: TGTGCCAGTAGTATAGTCCCAGGGACTTCTTTAATGAACACTGAAGCTTTCTTT

v_call: TRBV7-9
clone_size: NA
j_call: TRBJ2-5
d_call: NA
cdr3_aa: CASSLSTRAETQYF
cdr3_nt: TGTGCCAGCAGCTTATCAACGAGGGCAGAGACCCAGTACTTC

v_call: TRBV7-3
clone_size: NA
j_call: TRBJ2-6
d_call: TRBD2
cdr3_aa: CASSPQRGGAFGANVLTF
cdr3_nt: TGTGCCAGCAGCCCACAGCGGGGGGGCGCCTTTGGGGCCAACGTCCTGACTTTC

v_call: TRBV30
clone_size: NA
j_call: TRBJ2-7
d_call: NA
cdr3_aa: CAWGLAYEQYF
cdr3_nt: TGTGCCTGGGGGCTAGCGTACGAGCAGTACTTC

v_call: TRBV7-2
clone_size: NA
j_call: TRBJ1-2
d_call: NA
cdr3_aa: CASSLSRQYHGYTF
cdr3_nt: TGTGCCAGCAGCTTATCGCGGCAGTACCATGGCTACACCTTC

v_call: TRBV30
clone_size: once
j_call: TRBJ2-3
d_call: TRBD2
cdr3_aa: CAWSRARTSGLFTDTQYF
cdr3_nt: TGTGCCTGGAGTAGGGCCAGAACTAGCGGCTTATTCACAGATACGCAGTATTTT

v_call: TRBV5-1
clone_size: NA
j_call: TRBJ2-7
d_call: TRBD2
cdr3_aa: CASSLEEAGGYEQYF
cdr3_nt: TGCGCCAGCAGCTTGGAGGAAGCGGGAGGCTACGAGCAGTACTTC

v_call: TRBV5-1
clone_size: few
j_call: TRBJ1-2
d_call: TRBD1
cdr3_aa: CASSLGQGAQGYGYTF
cdr3_nt: TGCGCCAGCAGCCTAGGACAGGGTGCCCAGGGCTATGGCTACACCTTC

v_call: TRBV19
clone_size: NA
j_call: TRBJ1-3
d_call: TRBD1
cdr3_aa: CASSAALRGPTGNTIYF
cdr3_nt: TGTGCCAGTAGTGCAGCCCTCAGGGGGCCTACTGGAAACACCATATATTTT

v_call: TRBV7-8
clone_size: once
j_call: TRBJ1-1
d_call: NA
cdr3_aa: CASSLRGTEGAFF
cdr3_nt: TGTGCCAGCAGCTTAAGGGGTACCGAAGGGGCTTTCTTT

v_call: TRBV27
clone_size: NA
j_call: TRBJ2-1
d_call: TRBD1
cdr3_aa: CASSLNRDRGNEQFF
cdr3_nt: TGTGCCAGCAGTTTAAATCGGGACAGGGGGAATGAGCAGTTCTTC

v_call: TRBV18
clone_size: NA
j_call: TRBJ1-1
d_call: NA
cdr3_aa: CASSPLVGDTEAFF
cdr3_nt: TGTGCCAGCTCACCATTAGTCGGGGACACTGAAGCTTTCTTT

v_call: TRBV4-3
clone_size: NA
j_call: TRBJ1-6
d_call: NA
cdr3_aa: CASSLEWRGNSPLHF
cdr3_nt: TGCGCCAGCAGCCTGGAGTGGAGGGGAAATTCACCCCTCCACTTT

v_call: TRBV4-3
clone_size: NA
j_call: TRBJ2-1
d_call: TRBD2
cdr3_aa: CASSQDEGAGGQWDEQFF
cdr3_nt: TGCGCCAGCAGCCAAGATGAAGGAGCGGGGGGCCAGTGGGATGAGCAGTTCTTC

v_call: TRBV4-2
clone_size: few
j_call: TRBJ2-3
d_call: NA
cdr3_aa: CASSQGQGTTDTQYF
cdr3_nt: TGTGCCAGCAGCCAAGGGCAGGGTACCACAGATACGCAGTATTTT

v_call: TRBV27
clone_size: NA
j_call: TRBJ1-1
d_call: NA
cdr3_aa: CASSLGGATEAFF
cdr3_nt: TGTGCCAGCAGTTTAGGAGGGGCCACTGAAGCTTTCTTT

v_call: TRBV6-1
clone_size: NA
j_call: TRBJ2-3
d_call: TRBD2
cdr3_aa: CASSDYPGLATDTQYF
cdr3_nt: TGTGCCAGCAGTGATTACCCGGGACTAGCGACAGATACGCAGTATTTT

v_call: TRBV4-3
clone_size: few
j_call: TRBJ2-1
d_call: NA
cdr3_aa: CASSQDHYNEQFF
cdr3_nt: TGCGCCAGCAGCCAAGACCACTACAATGAGCAGTTCTTC

v_call: TRBV2
clone_size: NA
j_call: TRBJ2-1
d_call: NA
cdr3_aa: CASSEGGRSFF
cdr3_nt: TGTGCCAGCAGTGAAGGGGGCCGGAGTTTCTTC

v_call: TRBV15
clone_size: few
j_call: TRBJ2-7
d_call: NA
cdr3_aa: CATSREDGEPYEQYF
cdr3_nt: TGTGCCACCAGCAGGGAAGACGGGGAGCCCTACGAGCAGTACTTC